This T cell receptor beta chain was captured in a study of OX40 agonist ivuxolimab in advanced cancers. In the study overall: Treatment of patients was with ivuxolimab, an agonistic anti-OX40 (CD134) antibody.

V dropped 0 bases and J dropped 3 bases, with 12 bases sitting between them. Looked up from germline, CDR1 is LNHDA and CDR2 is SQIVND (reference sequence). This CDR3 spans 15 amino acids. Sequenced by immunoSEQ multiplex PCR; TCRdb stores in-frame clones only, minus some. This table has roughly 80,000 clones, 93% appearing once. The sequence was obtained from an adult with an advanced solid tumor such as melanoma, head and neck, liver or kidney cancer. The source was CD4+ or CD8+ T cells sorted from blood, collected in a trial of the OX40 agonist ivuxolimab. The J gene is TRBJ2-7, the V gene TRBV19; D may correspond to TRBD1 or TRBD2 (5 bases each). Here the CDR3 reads CASSIEGDGIYEQYF. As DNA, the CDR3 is TGTGCCAGTAGTATAGAGGGGGACGGAATCTACGAGCAGTACTTC.